The 6 T cell receptor beta chains given below trace back to one sample, sequenced in a study of metastatic and nonmetastatic thyroid tumors. Patients underwent thyroid surgery, and none had received any treatment before it. TCRdb recomputed clones from the PCR reads via MiXCR. The profile shows around 18,000 clones, approximately 12% of them singletons. The sample consisted of tumor tissue. All receptors derive from a female donor with papillary thyroid cancer or a benign thyroid nodule (not recorded which). Some clones in this sample may be carry-over from other donors' samples.

This clone was detected a few times. A read error may explain this, as a much larger clone is one base away. The conserved final phenylalanine or tryptophan is absent from the CDR3, which likely points to a read error. The chain joins TRBV11-1 to TRBJ2-6; D could derive from TRBD1 or TRBD2 (5 bases each). This CDR3 spans 16 amino acids. V dropped 6 bases and J dropped 4 bases, with 16 bases sitting between them. Germline V CDR1 and CDR2: SGHAT, FQDESV (reference sequence). CDR3 in DNA: TGTGCCAGCAGAGCCCCCTGGGGGAACGGGGCCAACGTCCTGACTTCC. Protein sequence: CASRAPWGNGANVLTS.

This clone is termed medium-sized (0.01 to 0.1%). This chain joins TRBV3-1 and TRBJ2-1; D is perhaps TRBD2 (5 bases). This CDR3 has 15 amino acids. V lost 1 base to trimming and J lost 2 bases, with 9 bases between them. CDR1 and CDR2 (germline): LGHDT, YNNKEL (reference sequence). The DNA for the CDR3 is TGTGCCAGCAGCCAAGGTCGGGGAACCTACAATGAGCAGTTCTTC. Protein product: CASSQGRGTYNEQFF.

This clone ranks as medium-sized. This sequence joins TRBV4-3 and TRBJ2-5; D is perhaps TRBD2 (7 bases). Germline assignment: CDR1 LGHNA and CDR2 YSLEER. With 0 bases removed from V and 9 bases from J, the gap between germline ends came to 20 bases. The CDR3 is 16 residues long. The DNA of the CDR3 is TGCGCCAGCAGCCAAGATAATTGGCGGGGGCGACTCCCCCAGTACTTC. Translating gives CASSQDNWRGRLPQYF.

Details on this clone: A much larger clone sits a single nucleotide away, making a read error possible. The V and J genes are TRBV18 and TRBJ1-1; 7 bases fit TRBD1. Germline V gene data show CDR1 as KGHSH and CDR2 as LQKENI. This CDR3 is built from 14 residues. The CDR3: CASSRDSPNTEASF. CDR3 DNA: TGTGCCAGCTCACGGGACAGCCCGAACACTGAAGCTTCCTTT.

Notes on this clone: The junction departs from germline at one end; a sequencing error may be responsible. This CDR3 is also generated by other DNA sequences in the sample. The CDR3 sequence is CSAIVYRGPGGQPQHF. Here the CDR3 DNA reads TGCAGTGCTATCGTTTATCGTGGGCCCGGGGGTCAGCCCCAACATTTT. The chain uses TRBV20-1 and TRBJ1-5, with D maybe TRBD1 (5 bases). In germline, CDR1 is DFQATT, CDR2 SNEGSKA (reference sequence). The length of the CDR3 is 16 residues.

The genes are TRBV5-1 and TRBJ2-3; D is unclear. V was trimmed by 4 bases and J by 6 bases, leaving 9 bases between them. Germline V gene lookup returns CDR1 SGHRS and CDR2 YFSETQ. The CDR3 covers 12 residues. The CDR3 is CASSTPGDTQYF. The CDR3 region has the DNA TGCGCCAGCAGCACCCCTGGGGATACGCAGTATTTT. The full variable domain, rest sourced from reference TRBV5-1 and TRBJ2-3, is KAGVTQTPRYLIKTRGQQVTLSCSPISGHRSVSWYQQTPGQGLQFLFEYFSETQRNKGNFPGRFSGRQFSNSRSEMNVSTLELGDSALYLCASSTPGDTQYFGPGTRLTVL.